Given below is one TCR beta chain in context. The record originates from a study of blood T cell repertoires in COVID-19. The ends were cut back, 6 bases at V and 8 bases at J, with 10 bases in the middle. CDR1 SGHRS and CDR2 YFSETQ come from the germline V gene. CDR3 length: 11 amino acids. The assay was immunoSEQ multiplex PCR, and TCRdb's table has in-frame clones only and misses some. The sample includes approximately 210,000 clones, approximately 84% of them seen just once. The J gene is TRBJ2-3, the V gene TRBV5-1, with D maybe TRBD2 (5 bases). The source is a woman aged 45-60 years with active or convalescent COVID-19. The specimen was peripheral blood. CDR3 in amino acids: CASMSEGTQYF. The CDR3 coding sequence is TGCGCCAGCATGAGTGAGGGTACGCAGTATTTT.